One sample yielded the 21 T cell receptor beta chains listed below, sequenced in a study of cytomegalovirus exposure and HLA in healthy donors. It was with 60 Vbeta and 13 Jbeta primers that the PCR ran. Profiling relied on immunoSEQ multiplex PCR, and the TCRdb table lists in-frame clones only, not all of them. The sample lists roughly 170,000 clones, roughly 75% occurring once. What was sequenced was PBMCs. Receptor source: a female donor in good health and CMV-seronegative.

The chain couples TRBV4-2 to TRBJ2-7; 10 nucleotides match TRBD2. CDR3 length: 15 amino acids. Germline lookup yields CDR1 LGHNA and CDR2 YNFKEQ. V shed 4 bases, J shed 3 bases, and the junction held 6 bases outside the gene matches. The CDR3: CASSRILAGIYEQYF. The CDR3 nucleotides read TGTGCCAGCAGCCGCATACTAGCGGGAATCTACGAGCAGTACTTC.

The rearrangement uses TRBV10-3 and TRBJ2-1; 10 bases agree with TRBD2. Germline CDR1 reads ENHRY; CDR2 reads SYGVKD. There are 16 residues in the CDR3. V trimming: 3 bases; J trimming: 7 bases; junction bases outside the gene matches: 9. CDR3 nucleotide sequence: TGTGCCATCAGTGAAGCCAGCGGGAGGGCCCTTAATGAGCAGTTCTTC. Protein sequence: CAISEASGRALNEQFF.

CDR3 bases: TGTGCTAGTGGTTGCCCCTGGCCTAGCGGGAGGGCTTTAGATACGCAGTATTTT. This encodes CASGCPWPSGRALDTQYF. The chain employs TRBV12-5 and TRBJ2-3; 12 nucleotides match TRBD2. CDR1 and CDR2 (germline): LGHNT, FRNRAP. The CDR3 consists of 18 residues. V dropped 4 bases and J dropped 5; count of bases not matched to a gene: 13.

The chain has TRBV9 and TRBJ2-7; 7 positions agree with TRBD1. Germline V CDR1 and CDR2: SGDLS, YYNGEE. The V gene end was trimmed by 3 bases and the J gene end by 2 bases; junction bases not matched to a gene: 8. The CDR3 spans 15 residues. DNA of the CDR3: TGTGCCAGCAGCGGCTCCGGGACAGCTACCTACGAGCAGTACTTC. Translating it yields CASSGSGTATYEQYF.

The chain combines TRBV15 with TRBJ1-6; 8 bases are shared with TRBD1. Trimming cost V 0 bases and J 4 bases; bases outside gene matches: 8. Germline V gene sequence: CDR1 LNHNV, CDR2 YYDKDF (reference sequence). The CDR3 has 18 amino acids. CDR3: CATSRDRGTGTYNSPLHF. CDR3 DNA sequence: TGTGCCACCAGCAGAGATCGGGGGACAGGCACTTATAATTCACCCCTCCACTTT.

The chain couples TRBV4-2 to TRBJ1-1, with D possibly being TRBD1 (5 bases). In germline, CDR1 is LGHNA, CDR2 YNFKEQ. The CDR3 sequence is 14 residues long. The germline V and J ends were trimmed by 1 base and 4 bases, with 10 bases remaining between them. CDR3 protein: CASSQGYGGTEAFF. In DNA, the CDR3 is TGTGCCAGCAGCCAAGGTTACGGGGGCACTGAAGCTTTCTTT.

The chain is built from TRBV6-1 and TRBJ2-5, with D perhaps matching TRBD1 (6 bases). Germline values: CDR1 MNHNS, CDR2 SASEGT. CDR3 size: 13 residues. V was pared by 6 bases and J by 1 base, with 9 bases between. In DNA, the CDR3 is TGTGCCAGCAGAATACAGGGCCAAGAGACCCAGTACTTC. Its translation: CASRIQGQETQYF.

The gene calls are TRBV27 and TRBJ2-7; TRBD2 might be the D (6 bases). Trimming took off 6 bases at V and 4 bases at J, with 19 bases between the two ends. The germline CDR1 and CDR2 sequences are MNHEY and SMNVEV (reference sequence). The CDR3 is 15 amino acids. The CDR3 here is CASSRGPGAYYEQYF. The CDR3 DNA reads TGTGCCAGCAGCCGGGGTCCGGGAGCCTATTACGAGCAGTACTTC.

This clone was seen more than once but under ten times. The V and J genes are TRBV7-9 and TRBJ2-1; 9 nucleotides match TRBD2. Losses at the gene ends were 5 bases for V and 4 bases for J; bases not matched to a gene: 6. This CDR3 is 15 amino acids long. Per the germline V gene, CDR1 is SEHNR and CDR2 is FQNEAQ (reference sequence). CDR3 sequence: CASSPSGGIYNEQFF. The CDR3 coding sequence is TGTGCCAGCAGCCCAAGCGGGGGGATATACAATGAGCAGTTCTTC.

The chain recombines TRBV19 with TRBJ2-3, with 10 bases that match TRBD2. The CDR3 consists of 15 residues. Looked up from germline, CDR1 is LNHDA and CDR2 is SQIVND (reference sequence). Unmatched junction bases numbered 7, after V lost 5 bases and J lost 5 bases. DNA for the CDR3: TGTGCCAGTAGTGGGTTAGCGGGGGGTCAAGATACGCAGTATTTT. This sequence encodes CASSGLAGGQDTQYF. Supplemented by reference TRBV19 and TRBJ2-3, the full variable domain reads DGGITQSPKYLFRKEGQNVTLSCEQNLNHDAMYWYRQDPGQGLRLIYYSQIVNDFQKGDIAEGYSVSREKKESFPLTVTSAQKNPTAFYLCASSGLAGGQDTQYFGPGTRLTVL.

The rearrangement joins TRBV6-6 to TRBJ2-2; D perhaps matches TRBD1 (6 bases). The V end was cut by 2 bases, the J end by 6 bases, with 13 bases between. Germline V lookup: CDR1 MNHNY, CDR2 SVGAGI (reference sequence). CDR3 length equals 15 residues. The CDR3 region has the DNA TGTGCCAGCAGTTACGCCCAGGGGACCGCCGGGGAGCTGTTTTTT. This sequence encodes CASSYAQGTAGELFF.

This clone was observed a few times. The CDR3 nucleotides read TGCGCCAGCAGCCCAGAGGACAGGGCTCATTCACCCCTCCACTTT. Its protein is CASSPEDRAHSPLHF. The chain recombines TRBV5-1 with TRBJ1-6; TRBD1 agrees at 8 bases. Trimming at V came to 4 bases and at J to 8 bases, leaving 8 bases not matched to a gene. The CDR3 has 15 amino acids. The germline gives CDR1 SGHRS, CDR2 YFSETQ.

This rearrangement joins TRBV15 to TRBJ1-2; 11 bases align to TRBD1. This CDR3 has 15 residues. Germline CDR1 reads LNHNV; CDR2 reads YYDKDF (reference sequence). With V trimmed by 2 bases and J by 3 bases, 2 bases remained unmatched. The CDR3 bases are TGTGCCACCAGCAGATCGGACAGGGGGCACTATGGCTACACCTTC. Amino acids: CATSRSDRGHYGYTF.

Only one count was recorded for this clone. V is TRBV27 and J is TRBJ1-2, with D tentatively TRBD1 (5 bases). This CDR3 spans 14 amino acids. Germline-derived CDR1 and CDR2 are MNHEY and SMNVEV (reference sequence). The V gene lost 0 bases and the J gene lost 6 bases, with 11 bases spanning the gap. CDR3 DNA sequence: TGTGCCAGCAGTTTATCCCCTGACAGCAATGGCTACACCTTC. Amino acids: CASSLSPDSNGYTF.

This clone was seen once. The V gene is TRBV4-1, the J gene TRBJ2-1; 7 bases are a match to TRBD2. CDR3 size: 15 residues. V was pared by 0 bases and J by 8 bases, with 7 bases of the junction left unmatched. Germline CDR1 is MGHRA and CDR2 is YSYEKL. The CDR3 DNA follows: TGCGCCAGCAGCCAAGAAGGCGCGGGGGTATATGAGCAGTTCTTC. It codes for CASSQEGAGVYEQFF.

The rearrangement joins TRBV4-2 to TRBJ2-5; the match to TRBD1 covers 7 bases. This CDR3 has 15 residues. Germline V CDR1 and CDR2: LGHNA, YNFKEQ. The V gene end was trimmed by 0 bases and the J gene end by 5 bases; junction bases not matched to a gene: 6. Here the CDR3 reads CASSQEGNRGETQYF. The CDR3 nucleotides are TGTGCCAGCAGCCAAGAAGGAAACAGGGGCGAGACCCAGTACTTC.

This chain links TRBV18 with TRBJ1-1, with D unresolved. The V gene's germline CDR1 is KGHSH and CDR2 LQKENI. The CDR3 loop spans 14 amino acids. V gave up 0 bases and J gave up 3 bases, with 8 bases separating them. The CDR3 sequence: CASSPPLRDTEAFF. CDR3 nucleotide sequence: TGTGCCAGCTCACCACCCTTGAGGGACACTGAAGCTTTCTTT.

The rearrangement links TRBV25-1 to TRBJ2-7, with a weak D call TRBD1 (5 bases). Trimming left V 1 base short and J 5 bases short, with 18 bases between. CDR1 and CDR2 (germline): MGHDK, SYGVNS. This CDR3 spans 16 amino acids. The CDR3 DNA sequence: TGTGCCAGCAGTGAATTCTCGGCAGGGAATCGGGACGAGCAGTACTTC. Amino acids: CASSEFSAGNRDEQYF.

This clone was picked up one time. The germline gene is not matched at one end of the junction; a read error may be the cause. CDR3 sequence: CASSLLSGIGDF. Written as DNA, the CDR3 is TGTGCCAGCAGCCTCCTCTCGGGGATTGGGGACTTC. V and J are TRBV7-8 and TRBJ2-5, with D maybe TRBD2 (5 bases). Per germline, CDR1 SGHVS and CDR2 FQNEAQ. This CDR3 comprises 12 residues.

This rearrangement joins TRBV7-9 to TRBJ1-1; no clear D. V was shortened by 5 bases and J by 5 bases, with 21 bases between the two germline ends. This CDR3 is built from 16 residues. Germline loops: CDR1 SEHNR, CDR2 FQNEAQ (reference sequence). CDR3 sequence reads: CASSPRGGSLGTEAFF. The CDR3 coding sequence is TGTGCCAGCAGCCCCCGGGGTGGAAGTTTAGGGACTGAAGCTTTCTTT.

The chain has TRBV30 and TRBJ2-2; 12 bases fit TRBD2. In germline, CDR1 is GTSNPN, CDR2 SVGIG (reference sequence). The CDR3 is made up of 17 amino acids. Unmatched junction bases numbered 4, after V lost 2 bases and J lost 0 bases. The CDR3 DNA reads as TGTGCCTGGAGTCCCCGGACTAGCGGGGCGAACACCGGGGAGCTGTTTTTT. Translating gives CAWSPRTSGANTGELFF.